Listed here are 14 T cell receptor beta chains from one sample, sequenced in a study of T cell responses to AZD1222 COVID-19 vaccine. Clones were sequenced by immunoSEQ multiplex PCR, and TCRdb holds only the in-frame ones, with some missing. The sample comprises 90,000 or so clones, about 88% of which are singletons, and around 21% rests with the top ten. The sequencing used peripheral blood, collected on day 0 of AZD1222 vaccination. Receptors originate from an adult in good health.

The J gene is TRBJ1-4, the V gene TRBV28; D is uncertain. The CDR3 runs to 13 residues. V was trimmed by 0 bases and J by 6 bases, leaving 5 bases between them. Germline lookup yields CDR1 MDHEN and CDR2 SYDVKM. The DNA for the CDR3 is TGTGCCAGCAGTTTATGGTCAGATGAAAAACTGTTTTTT. It encodes CASSLWSDEKLFF.

The chain recombines TRBV28 with TRBJ1-3; the D is unclear. V lost 7 bases, J lost 4 bases, and 2 bases lay in between. The CDR3 consists of 10 residues. Germline V gene sequence: CDR1 MDHEN, CDR2 SYDVKM. The CDR3 protein is CASTGNTIYF. CDR3 coding DNA: TGTGCCAGCACAGGAAACACCATATATTTT.

The rearrangement links TRBV6-5 to TRBJ1-2; no clear D. Germline V gene sequence: CDR1 MNHEY, CDR2 SVGAGI. V gave up 4 bases and J gave up 8 bases, with 17 bases separating them. The CDR3 has 14 residues. CDR3 bases: TGTGCCAGCAGTTCCCCGACGGGTACGGGGGGCTACACCTTC. Translated, it gives CASSSPTGTGGYTF.

V and J are TRBV28 and TRBJ2-2; D gene uncertain. The germline CDR1 and CDR2 sequences are MDHEN and SYDVKM. V was pared by 7 bases and J by 2 bases, with 11 bases between. The CDR3 is 14 residues long. The CDR3 loop is CASIVGSNTGELFF. The CDR3 DNA reads TGTGCCAGCATTGTAGGGTCTAACACCGGGGAGCTGTTTTTT.

Comment on this clone: One end of the junction fails to match germline, which may point to a read error. The chain carries TRBV7-7 and TRBJ2-7; D is possibly TRBD1 or TRBD2 (7 bases each). From germline, CDR1 is SSHAT and CDR2 FNYEAQ (reference sequence). The length of the CDR3 is 16 residues. This CDR3 is CASSFTLADRLYEQYF. DNA of the CDR3: TGTGCTAGCAGCTTTACTCTAGCGGACAGGCTTTACGAGCAGTACTTC.

The rearrangement joins TRBV18 to TRBJ1-3; tentative D call: TRBD1 (5 bases). CDR1 KGHSH and CDR2 LQKENI come from the germline V gene. V was clipped by 3 bases and J by 4 bases, with 13 bases between them. The length of the CDR3 is 15 residues. This CDR3 is CASSPLGVSGNTIYF. The CDR3, as DNA: TGTGCCAGCTCACCTTTAGGGGTCTCGGGAAACACCATATATTTT.

The V gene is TRBV18, the J gene TRBJ1-1, with D possibly being TRBD1 (6 bases). This CDR3 is 16 amino acids long. In germline, CDR1 is KGHSH, CDR2 LQKENI. The V gene lost 3 bases and the J gene lost 0 bases, with 14 bases spanning the gap. The CDR3 sequence: CASSPLSGTLNTEAFF. CDR3 nucleotides: TGTGCCAGCTCACCTCTTTCCGGGACATTGAACACTGAAGCTTTCTTT.

On this clone: Other DNA sequences in this specimen translate into the identical CDR3. This rearrangement joins TRBV5-1 to TRBJ1-3; 7 nucleotides agree with TRBD1. V lost 1 base, J lost 3 bases, and 4 bases stayed unmatched. Germline-derived CDR1 and CDR2 are SGHRS and YFSETQ. This CDR3 contains 15 residues. The CDR3 is CASSLKGGDGNTIYF. The CDR3 coding sequence is TGCGCCAGCAGCTTGAAAGGGGGCGATGGAAACACCATATATTTT.

The chain is built from TRBV14 and TRBJ2-3, with a weak D call TRBD1 (6 bases). The V gene's germline CDR1 is SGHDN and CDR2 FVKESK. The length of the CDR3 is 14 residues. V dropped 0 bases and J dropped 6 bases, with 10 bases sitting between them. The CDR3 DNA reads as TGTGCCAGCAGCCAAGACCCAGGACAGGATACGCAGTATTTT. Protein: CASSQDPGQDTQYF. Looking up the rest from reference TRBV14 and TRBJ2-3 gives the full variable domain: EAGVTQFPSHSVIEKGQTVTLRCDPISGHDNLYWYRRVMGKEIKFLLHFVKESKQDESGMPNNRFLAERTGGTYSTLKVQPAELEDSGVYFCASSQDPGQDTQYFGPGTRLTVL.

This chain connects TRBV7-2 to TRBJ1-1; 7 bases line up with TRBD1. V was pared by 6 bases and J by 1 base, with 5 bases of the junction left unmatched. The CDR3 extends over 14 amino acids. Germline V gene sequence: CDR1 SGHTA, CDR2 FQGNSA. The CDR3 coding sequence is TGTGCCAGCAGACTAGACAGGGAGAACACTGAAGCTTTCTTT. This codes for CASRLDRENTEAFF.

This chain links TRBV10-3 with TRBJ2-3; the match to TRBD1 covers 11 bases. V was pared by 0 bases and J by 8 bases, with 10 bases of the junction left unmatched. The germline V gene encodes CDR1 ENHRY and CDR2 SYGVKD. The CDR3 spans 17 residues. In DNA form, the CDR3 reads TGTGCCATCAGTGAGTCCGGACAGGGGGCTACGGGTGCTACGCAGTATTTT. Translating it yields CAISESGQGATGATQYF.

Comments on this clone: One junction end disagrees with the germline gene, perhaps due to a read error. The rearrangement uses TRBV5-1 and TRBJ2-6; D gene ambiguous. Germline V gene lookup returns CDR1 SGHRS and CDR2 YFSETQ. This CDR3 is built from 15 residues. In DNA form, the CDR3 reads TGCGCCAGCAGCTTGGTGGCCACTGGCGCCAACGTCCTGACTTTC. Protein sequence: CASSLVATGANVLTF. Using reference TRBV5-1 and TRBJ2-6 for the parts outside the CDR3, the full variable domain is KAGVTQTPRYLIKTRGQQVTLSCSPISGHRSVSWYQQTPGQGLQFLFEYFSETQRNKGNFPGRFSGRQFSNSRSEMNVSTLELGDSALYLCASSLVATGANVLTFGAGSRLTVL.

The V call is TRBV7-3, the J call TRBJ2-3; no firm D call. In germline, CDR1 is SGHTA, CDR2 FQGTGA. This CDR3 comprises 13 residues. The ends were cut back, 2 bases at V and 5 bases at J, with 8 bases in the middle. The CDR3 here is CASSLYPGDTQYF. CDR3 coding DNA: TGTGCCAGCAGCTTATACCCTGGAGATACGCAGTATTTT.

The J gene is TRBJ2-7, the V gene TRBV19; 8 bases line up with TRBD1. V shed 5 bases and J 1 base; nucleotides not matched to a gene: 7. This CDR3 is 15 amino acids long. Germline CDR1 LNHDA, CDR2 SQIVND (reference sequence). DNA of the CDR3: TGTGCCAGTAGTCGCCGGGACAGGCTATCCTACGAGCAGTACTTC. Translated: CASSRRDRLSYEQYF. Full variable domain (outside the CDR3, taken from reference TRBV19 and TRBJ2-7): DGGITQSPKYLFRKEGQNVTLSCEQNLNHDAMYWYRQDPGQGLRLIYYSQIVNDFQKGDIAEGYSVSREKKESFPLTVTSAQKNPTAFYLCASSRRDRLSYEQYFGPGTRLTVT.